The T cell receptor beta chain under discussion was sequenced for a study of blood T cell repertoires in COVID-19. For the study at large: The origin of the acute and convalescent COVID-19 samples was the United States, Italy and Spain. Nucleic acid was either cDNA or gDNA, and it came from T cells, B-cell-depleted T cells, or PBMCs.

As handled by the study authors: Using reference gene primer amplification, nucleated cell counts were estimated. Assay used: immunoSEQ multiplex PCR; TCRdb lists only in-frame clones, some missing. V, J and clone size were drawn from that table, and D and trimming were deduced from the DNA. The repertoire holds approximately 46,000 clones, with about 79% as singletons. Germline V gene sequence: CDR1 LNHDA, CDR2 SQIVND (reference sequence). Trimming stripped 3 bases from V and 3 bases from J, with 9 bases between. There are 14 residues in the CDR3. This clone was counted a single time. The receptor's source is a human donor in a cohort sampled during active COVID-19. The V call is TRBV19, the J call TRBJ1-3, with a weak D call TRBD1 (5 bases). The sample taken for sequencing was peripheral blood. CDR3 nucleotide sequence: TGTGCCAGTAGTATCAGCGGGGGTGGAAACACCATATATTTT. It specifies CASSISGGGNTIYF. The full variable domain, with the rest looked up from reference TRBV19 and TRBJ1-3, is DGGITQSPKYLFRKEGQNVTLSCEQNLNHDAMYWYRQDPGQGLRLIYYSQIVNDFQKGDIAEGYSVSREKKESFPLTVTSAQKNPTAFYLCASSISGGGNTIYFGEGSWLTVV.